This T cell receptor beta chain appears in the sequencing data of a study of human T cells and chemical hapten exposure. Study overall: Small differences in pooled library volume mainly drove the variation in TCR yields per sample.

Time point in this sample: healthy volunteer bleed at 2 weeks. It was from unfractionated whole blood that total RNA was extracted. Overall study findings and caveats: TCRs above 1 in 1000 frequency did not change with DPC sensitization.

At least ten counts were recorded for this clonotype. The antigen is unknown. V was pared by 1 base and J by 6 bases, with 5 bases of the junction left unmatched. CDR1 and CDR2 from the germline V gene are MNHNY and SVGAGI (reference sequence). The CDR3 length is 15 residues. The library labeled individual cDNA molecules by adding unique molecular identifiers to them. Authors' data handling: The median was about 100,000 TCRs per sample, ranging 23,224 to 690,600. Each CDR3 protein is one row after TCRdb ran MiXCR on the RACE reads. None of the V and J calls come from the authors' own analysis; TCRdb made them. The data contain approximately 44,000 distinct CDR3 sequences, 4.4% of them singletons.

V and J are TRBV6-6 and TRBJ2-7; the match to TRBD1 covers 11 bases. The material sequenced was whole blood. The source is a human donor in good health. Some clones in this sample may be carry-over from other donors' samples. This chain's CDR3 is CASSYFGQGAGEQYF. The CDR3 DNA sequence: TGTGCCAGCAGTTACTTTGGACAGGGGGCAGGCGAGCAGTACTTC.